This passage covers 16 T cell receptor beta chains from one sample sequenced in a study of lymphopenia after photon versus proton radiotherapy. Some clones are missing from TCRdb's copy, which holds only in-frame ones; the method was immunoSEQ multiplex PCR. Among 60,000 or so clones listed, more than 75% were seen once. The sequencing used peripheral blood, collected from a patient treated with photon-based radiotherapy. Every receptor here comes from a man aged 35 to 55 with gastric cancer.

This clone was counted a few times. The rearrangement uses TRBV4-3 and TRBJ2-1; TRBD2 might be the D (5 bases). V was trimmed by 0 bases and J by 7 bases, leaving 10 bases between them. The CDR3 is 14 amino acids. Germline V gene lookup returns CDR1 LGHNA and CDR2 YSLEER. The CDR3 DNA follows: TGCGCCAGCAGCCAAGATTCCGGGGTGAATGAGCAGTTCTTC. It yields the protein CASSQDSGVNEQFF.

This clone was recorded a few times. The junction and the germline gene differ at one end; a read error may be behind it. The chain employs TRBV30 and TRBJ1-1; no clear D gene. Germline values: CDR1 GTSNPN, CDR2 SVGIG (reference sequence). The CDR3 runs 13 residues. Here the CDR3 reads CAWSGTVKTEAFF. CDR3 sequence (DNA): TGTGCCTGGAGTGGGACGGTGAAGACTGAAGCTTTCTTT. The full variable domain, its missing parts supplied by reference TRBV30 and TRBJ1-1, is SQTIHQWPATLVQPVGSPLSLECTVEGTSNPNLYWYRQAAGRGLQLLFYSVGIGQISSEVPQNLSASRPQDRQFILSSKKLLLSDSGFYLCAWSGTVKTEAFFGQGTRLTVV.

Only one count was recorded for this clone. V is TRBV28 and J is TRBJ2-5, with unresolved D. Germline V gene sequence: CDR1 MDHEN, CDR2 SYDVKM. Trimming shortened V by 2 bases and J by 0 bases, and 4 bases separated the two germline ends. The length of the CDR3 is 13 residues. CDR3 sequence: CASSLEYQETQYF. The CDR3 nucleotides are TGTGCCAGCAGTTTAGAGTACCAAGAGACCCAGTACTTC. The full variable domain, completed using reference TRBV28 and TRBJ2-5, is DVKVTQSSRYLVKRTGEKVFLECVQDMDHENMFWYRQDPGLGLRLIYFSYDVKMKEKGDIPEGYSVSREKKERFSLILESASTNQTSMYLCASSLEYQETQYFGPGTRLLVL.

The rearrangement uses TRBV11-2 and TRBJ2-5; possibly TRBD1 for D (6 bases). CDR1 is SGHAT, CDR2 FQNNGV, per germline. Trimming shortened V by 1 base and J by 0 bases, and 12 bases separated the two germline ends. The CDR3 covers 16 residues. CDR3: CASSLALQGYQETQYF. The CDR3 nucleotides read TGTGCCAGCAGCTTAGCACTTCAGGGGTACCAAGAGACCCAGTACTTC.

The chain combines TRBV30 with TRBJ1-1, with TRBD1 matching 7 bases. The CDR3 is 13 residues long. With 6 bases clipped from V and 2 bases from J, the junction kept 6 bases outside the gene matches. The germline V gene has CDR1 GTSNPN and CDR2 SVGIG (reference sequence). This CDR3 reads CACSTGANTEAFF. The CDR3 coding sequence is TGTGCCTGCTCAACAGGGGCCAACACTGAAGCTTTCTTT.

V and J are TRBV4-3 and TRBJ1-2, with 8 bases lining up with TRBD1. Germline trimming cut 3 bases from V and 4 bases from J; bases unmatched to any gene: 7. Germline V gives CDR1 LGHNA, CDR2 YSLEER. This CDR3 comprises 15 residues. The chain's CDR3 is CASSQSDRGSYGYTF. The CDR3 DNA sequence: TGCGCCAGCAGCCAGTCCGACAGGGGCAGCTATGGCTACACCTTC.

V is TRBV5-4 and J is TRBJ1-6, with D unresolved. The CDR3 has 15 residues. CDR1 and CDR2 (germline): SGHNT, YYREEE (reference sequence). Trimming left V 9 bases short and J 0 bases short, with 13 bases between. The DNA for the CDR3 is TGTGCCACCTACCCGGCGGGCTCCTATAATTCACCCCTCCACTTT. Its protein product is CATYPAGSYNSPLHF.

Regarding this clone: Germline is not matched at one junction end, which may reflect a read error. The chain carries TRBV10-3 and TRBJ2-7, with D maybe TRBD2 (7 bases). Germline lookup yields CDR1 ENHRY and CDR2 SYGVKD. CDR3 length equals 13 residues. CDR3 protein: CAINQGTTQDPSF. The CDR3 DNA sequence: TGTGCCATCAACCAGGGGACTACTCAAGATCCGTCCTTC.

The sample holds a few counts of this clone. The gene calls are TRBV4-2 and TRBJ2-5; TRBD2 agrees at 9 bases. The CDR3 totals 16 residues. V was clipped by 2 bases and J by 4 bases; unmatched bases: 8. Germline CDR1 and CDR2: LGHNA and YNFKEQ. In DNA, the CDR3 is TGTGCCAGCAGCCAACATCGCGGGGGGGACGTAGAGACCCAGTACTTC. Translation: CASSQHRGGDVETQYF.

The chain carries TRBV30 and TRBJ2-3; 7 bases are shared with TRBD1. V was pared by 3 bases and J by 6 bases, with 6 bases of the junction left unmatched. The CDR3 has 13 residues. Germline V gene data show CDR1 as GTSNPN and CDR2 as SVGIG (reference sequence). CDR3 amino acids: CAWSEGAGDTQYF. Written as DNA, the CDR3 is TGTGCCTGGAGCGAGGGGGCCGGGGATACGCAGTATTTT.

The rearrangement links TRBV15 to TRBJ1-5, with D possibly matching TRBD1 (6 bases). This CDR3 spans 12 amino acids. Trimming took off 8 bases at V and 4 bases at J, with 9 bases between the two ends. CDR1 is LNHNV and CDR2 is YYDKDF in the germline V gene (reference sequence). The CDR3 region is CATSGENQPQHF. The CDR3, as DNA: TGTGCCACCTCAGGGGAGAATCAGCCCCAGCATTTT.

This clone was found a few times. The rearrangement uses TRBV29-1 and TRBJ2-3; 11 bases fit TRBD1. CDR1 and CDR2 from the germline V gene are SQVTM and ANQGSEA. This CDR3 is built from 14 residues. V dropped 3 bases and J dropped 4; count of bases not matched to a gene: 3. Written as DNA, the CDR3 is TGCAGCGTTGAGTCGGGACAGGGGGCAGATACGCAGTATTTT. Amino acid sequence: CSVESGQGADTQYF.

This clone was recorded once. The V gene is TRBV19, the J gene TRBJ1-1, with no clear D. The V gene lost 3 bases and the J gene lost 0 bases, with 8 bases spanning the gap. This CDR3 spans 14 amino acids. Germline CDR1 reads LNHDA; CDR2 reads SQIVND (reference sequence). This CDR3 reads CASSIRSVNTEAFF. The CDR3 DNA reads as TGTGCCAGTAGTATCCGATCGGTGAACACTGAAGCTTTCTTT.

The J gene is TRBJ2-5, the V gene TRBV7-2, with D perhaps TRBD1 or TRBD2 (5 bases each). CDR1 is SGHTA and CDR2 is FQGNSA in the germline V gene. The length of the CDR3 is 14 residues. The V and J ends lost 5 bases and 3 bases respectively, with 13 bases between them. This CDR3 reads CASSPSGQEETQYF. In nucleotides, the CDR3 is TGTGCCAGCAGCCCCTCGGGGCAGGAAGAGACCCAGTACTTC.

The chain carries TRBV6-1 and TRBJ2-3; possible D gene TRBD2, 6 bases. Germline assignment: CDR1 MNHNS and CDR2 SASEGT. Trimming cost V 4 bases and J 10 bases, with 15 bases left between them. This CDR3 has 13 amino acids. CDR3 in DNA: TGTGCCAGCAGTGTGGGGACTCTACAAGCGCAGTATTTT. This gives the protein CASSVGTLQAQYF.

This chain links TRBV5-6 with TRBJ1-2; 7 bases line up with TRBD1. This CDR3 region has 13 residues. V dropped 2 bases and J dropped 6; count of bases not matched to a gene: 4. The germline gives CDR1 SGHDT, CDR2 YYEEEE. The CDR3 sequence is CASSLQGRDGYTF. In nucleotides, the CDR3 is TGTGCCAGCAGCTTACAGGGGAGGGATGGCTACACCTTC.